The entry below gives a single TCR beta chain sequence along with its context. Its antigen remains unknown. The data derive from a study of immune cell composition in non-small cell lung cancer. Study-wide results and limits: Squamous carcinomas (roughly 80%) more often had tumour-associated clones >0.5% than adenocarcinomas (roughly 35%). Tumour TCR-beta clonality was not significantly tied to smoking pack-years.

The table came from immunoSEQ multiplex PCR; TCRdb's copy has only in-frame clones and leaves some out. The table shows 2,500 to 3,000 clones, with about three quarters occurring only once. The normal lung sample lay at least 3 cm, and maximally far, from the tumour. Genomic DNA came from frozen unsorted single-cell suspensions. The CDR3 is made up of 15 amino acids. The germline V gene encodes CDR1 SGHAT and CDR2 FQNNGV. Trimming at V came to 5 bases and at J to 5 bases, leaving 8 bases not matched to a gene. This clonotype originated in a human donor with non-small cell lung cancer. V usage is TRBV11-2 and J usage is TRBJ2-5; 10 bases fit TRBD2. Source material: non-adjacent lung tissue. CDR3 sequence (DNA): TGTGCCAGCAGCAGGAGCGGGGGGGCCGGTGAGACCCAGTACTTC. Encoded protein: CASSRSGGAGETQYF.